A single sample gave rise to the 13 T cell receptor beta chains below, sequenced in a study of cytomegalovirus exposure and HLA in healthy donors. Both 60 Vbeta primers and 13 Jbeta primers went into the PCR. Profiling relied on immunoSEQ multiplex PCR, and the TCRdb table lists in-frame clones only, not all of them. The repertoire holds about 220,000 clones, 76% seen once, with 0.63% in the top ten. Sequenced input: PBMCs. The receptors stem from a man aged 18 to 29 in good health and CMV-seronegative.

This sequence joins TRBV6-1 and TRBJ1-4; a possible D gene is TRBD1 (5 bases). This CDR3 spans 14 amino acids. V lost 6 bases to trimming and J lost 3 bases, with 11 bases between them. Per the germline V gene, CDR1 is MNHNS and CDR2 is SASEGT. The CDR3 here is CASRIGGSNEKLFF. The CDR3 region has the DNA TGTGCCAGCAGGATTGGGGGGTCTAATGAAAAACTGTTTTTT.

CDR3 loop: CASTRGGTHTEAFF. The DNA of the CDR3 is TGTGCCAGCACAAGAGGGGGCACCCACACTGAAGCTTTCTTT. The gene calls are TRBV28 and TRBJ1-1; 7 bases are a match to TRBD1. Germline loops: CDR1 MDHEN, CDR2 SYDVKM. The CDR3 totals 14 residues. With 7 bases clipped from V and 3 bases from J, the junction kept 8 bases outside the gene matches.

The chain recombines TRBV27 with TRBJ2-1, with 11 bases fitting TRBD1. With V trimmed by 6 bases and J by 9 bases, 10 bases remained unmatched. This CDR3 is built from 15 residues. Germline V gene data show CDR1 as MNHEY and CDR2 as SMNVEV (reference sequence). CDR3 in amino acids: CASSSGTGGWGEQFF. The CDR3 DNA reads TGTGCCAGCAGCTCCGGGACAGGGGGTTGGGGTGAGCAGTTCTTC.

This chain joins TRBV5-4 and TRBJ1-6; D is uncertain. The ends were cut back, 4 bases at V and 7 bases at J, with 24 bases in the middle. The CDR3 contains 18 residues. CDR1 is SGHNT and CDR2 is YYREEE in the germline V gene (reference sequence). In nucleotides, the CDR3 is TGTGCCAGCAGCGACTTAGGAGGAAGCTGGGCCAAAAATTCACCCCTCCACTTT. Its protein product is CASSDLGGSWAKNSPLHF.

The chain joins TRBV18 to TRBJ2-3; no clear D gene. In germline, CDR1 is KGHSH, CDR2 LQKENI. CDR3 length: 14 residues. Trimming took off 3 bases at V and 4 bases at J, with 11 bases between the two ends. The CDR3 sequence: CASSPPSPSDTQYF. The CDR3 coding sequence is TGTGCCAGCTCACCCCCGAGTCCCTCAGATACGCAGTATTTT.

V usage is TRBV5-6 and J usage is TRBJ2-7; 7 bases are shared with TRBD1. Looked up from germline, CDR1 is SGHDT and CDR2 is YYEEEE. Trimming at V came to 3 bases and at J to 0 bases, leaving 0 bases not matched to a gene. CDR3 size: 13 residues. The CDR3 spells CASSWDSSYEQYF. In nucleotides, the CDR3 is TGTGCCAGCAGCTGGGACAGCTCCTACGAGCAGTACTTC.

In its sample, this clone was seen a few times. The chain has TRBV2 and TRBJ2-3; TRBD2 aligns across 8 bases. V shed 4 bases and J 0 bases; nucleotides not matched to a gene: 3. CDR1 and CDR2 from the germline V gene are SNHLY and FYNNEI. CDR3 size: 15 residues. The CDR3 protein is CASSALADSTDTQYF. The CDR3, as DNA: TGTGCCAGCAGTGCACTAGCGGATAGCACAGATACGCAGTATTTT.

The CDR3 here is CAWSTAGANTEAFF. The CDR3 nucleotides are TGTGCCTGGAGTACCGCAGGGGCGAACACTGAAGCTTTCTTT. This chain joins TRBV30 and TRBJ1-1; D is possibly TRBD1 (6 bases). CDR3 size: 14 residues. Germline V gene data show CDR1 as GTSNPN and CDR2 as SVGIG (reference sequence). V was shortened by 2 bases and J by 1 base, with 11 bases between the two germline ends. Combining the CDR3 with reference TRBV30 and TRBJ1-1 gives the whole variable domain SQTIHQWPATLVQPVGSPLSLECTVEGTSNPNLYWYRQAAGRGLQLLFYSVGIGQISSEVPQNLSASRPQDRQFILSSKKLLLSDSGFYLCAWSTAGANTEAFFGQGTRLTVV.

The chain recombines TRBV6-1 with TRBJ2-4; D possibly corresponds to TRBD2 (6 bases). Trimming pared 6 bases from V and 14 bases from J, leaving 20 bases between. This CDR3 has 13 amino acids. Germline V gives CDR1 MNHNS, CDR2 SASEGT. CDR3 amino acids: CASSPRREGLEYF. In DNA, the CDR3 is TGTGCCAGCAGCCCAAGGAGGGAAGGTTTGGAGTACTTC.

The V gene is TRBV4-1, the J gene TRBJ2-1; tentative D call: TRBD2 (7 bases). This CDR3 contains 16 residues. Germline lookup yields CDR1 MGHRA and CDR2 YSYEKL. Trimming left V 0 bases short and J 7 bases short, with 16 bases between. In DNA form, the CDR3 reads TGCGCCAGCAGCCAAGAGGGGGCGGGAGTGATGAATGAGCAGTTCTTC. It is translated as CASSQEGAGVMNEQFF.

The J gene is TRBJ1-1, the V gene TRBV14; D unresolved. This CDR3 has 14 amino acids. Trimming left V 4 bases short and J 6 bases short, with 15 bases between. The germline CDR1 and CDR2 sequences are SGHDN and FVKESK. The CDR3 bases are TGTGCCAGCAGCCCAGTAGGGAGTTGGCCTGAAGCTTTCTTT. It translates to CASSPVGSWPEAFF. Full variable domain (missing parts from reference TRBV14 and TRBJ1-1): EAGVTQFPSHSVIEKGQTVTLRCDPISGHDNLYWYRRVMGKEIKFLLHFVKESKQDESGMPNNRFLAERTGGTYSTLKVQPAELEDSGVYFCASSPVGSWPEAFFGQGTRLTVV.

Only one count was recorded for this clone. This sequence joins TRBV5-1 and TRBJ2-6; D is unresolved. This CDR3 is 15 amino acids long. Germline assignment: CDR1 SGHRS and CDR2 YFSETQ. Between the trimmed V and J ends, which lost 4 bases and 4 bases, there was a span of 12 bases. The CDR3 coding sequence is TGCGCCAGCAGCATTGGGCCTGGGGGGGCCAACGTCCTGACTTTC. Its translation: CASSIGPGGANVLTF.

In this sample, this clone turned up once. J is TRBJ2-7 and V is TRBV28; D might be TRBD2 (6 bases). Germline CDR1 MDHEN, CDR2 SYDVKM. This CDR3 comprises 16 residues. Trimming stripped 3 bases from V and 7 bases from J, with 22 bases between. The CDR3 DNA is TGTGCCAGCAGTTTCCAAGACCGGGACTCGAGGAGGGAGCAGTACTTC. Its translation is CASSFQDRDSRREQYF.